The 18 T cell receptor beta chains below come from one sample, sequenced in a study of regulatory T cells in long-lasting Graves disease. Indicated time point: newly diagnosed GD, antithyroid drugs for less than 3 months. The TCR library was made from RNA extracted from PBMCs. Researchers made TCR beta libraries by using iRepertoire HTBI primers and running Arm-PCR on CDR3 regions. TCRdb redid the calling of the multiplex PCR reads with MiXCR, one entry per CDR3 protein. The profile shows a few hundred thousand distinct CDR3 sequences, around 19% of them singletons. The sample here was peripheral blood mononuclear cells (PBMCs), taken at new diagnosis, from a patient treated with antithyroid drugs. The receptors shown here come from a female donor with Graves disease.

This clonotype was recorded many times. CDR3 protein: CASSLALTVSTDTQYF. The CDR3 DNA reads TGCGCCAGCAGCTTGGCGCTGACAGTTAGCACAGATACGCAGTATTTT. The rearrangement joins TRBV5-1 to TRBJ2-3, with D maybe TRBD1 (5 bases). The CDR3 extends over 16 amino acids. Germline V CDR1 and CDR2: SGHRS, YFSETQ. Between the trimmed V and J ends, which lost 0 bases and 0 bases, there was a span of 11 bases.

V gene TRBV20-1 combines with J gene TRBJ1-1; D uncertain. With 0 bases removed from V and 7 bases from J, the gap between germline ends came to 24 bases. Germline V lookup: CDR1 DFQATT, CDR2 SNEGSKA (reference sequence). This CDR3 has 17 residues. The CDR3 DNA follows: TGCAGTGCTAGAGATCGAGGTAGACCCAACGTCGGTGTTGAAGCTTTCTTT. It is translated as CSARDRGRPNVGVEAFF.

The table lists this clonotype with many counts. CDR3 sequence: CASSYSGSPPLHF. The CDR3 DNA follows: TGTGCCAGCAGTTACTCAGGGAGCCCACCCCTCCACTTT. The V gene is TRBV6-5, the J gene TRBJ1-6; no firm D call. Per germline, CDR1 MNHEY and CDR2 SVGAGI. V shed 0 bases and J shed 11 bases, with 8 bases lying between them. The CDR3 is 13 residues long.

The chain links TRBV28 to TRBJ2-3; 9 bases fit TRBD2. The germline V gene has CDR1 MDHEN and CDR2 SYDVKM. The CDR3 length is 16 residues. J was trimmed by 1 base and V by 5 bases; bases with no gene match: 7. CDR3 coding DNA: TGTGCCAGCAGTGACCCCCCTAGCGGGGGCACAGATACGCAGTATTTT. Amino acids: CASSDPPSGGTDTQYF.

On this clonotype itself: At one end, the junction sequence differs from germline, possibly due to a read error. In nucleotides, the CDR3 is TGTGCCCGGAGTGTGGGGACTAGCCCAAACCTCGGTCAGTTCTTC. This encodes CARSVGTSPNLGQFF. This chain links TRBV30 with TRBJ2-1, with TRBD2 matching 9 bases. Looked up from germline, CDR1 is GTSNPN and CDR2 is SVGIG (reference sequence). The CDR3 is 15 amino acids.

In this sample, this clonotype turned up many times. The chain carries TRBV11-2 and TRBJ2-3; D gene ambiguous. The CDR3 contains 12 residues. The ends were cut back, 0 bases at V and 5 bases at J, with 3 bases in the middle. The germline CDR1 and CDR2 sequences are SGHAT and FQNNGV. In nucleotides, the CDR3 is TGTGCCAGCAGCTTAGACAGAGATACGCAGTATTTT. Translated, it gives CASSLDRDTQYF.

The V and J genes are TRBV11-1 and TRBJ2-3; 9 bases match TRBD2. This CDR3 contains 15 residues. V shed 5 bases, J shed 1 base, and the junction held 4 bases outside the gene matches. Germline-derived CDR1 and CDR2 are SGHAT and FQDESV (reference sequence). The DNA for the CDR3 is TGTGCCAGCAGCCACCGGACTAGCGGCACAGATACGCAGTATTTT. Protein product: CASSHRTSGTDTQYF.

In this sample, this clonotype turned up many times. The V and J genes are TRBV6-5 and TRBJ2-1; TRBD1 agrees at 7 bases. The CDR3 length is 13 residues. Germline CDR1 MNHEY, CDR2 SVGAGI. V trimming: 2 bases; J trimming: 9 bases; junction bases outside the gene matches: 4. CDR3 sequence reads: CASSYADRAEQFF. DNA for the CDR3: TGTGCCAGCAGTTACGCTGACAGGGCTGAGCAGTTCTTC.

This clonotype showed up many times. The chain carries TRBV5-1 and TRBJ2-2; 8 positions agree with TRBD2. From germline, CDR1 is SGHRS and CDR2 YFSETQ. Trimming removed 1 base from V and 14 bases from J; junction bases left unmatched: 7. This CDR3 is built from 13 residues. CDR3 DNA: TGCGCCAGCAGCTTGAGCGGGGGCCGCGACCTGTTTTTT. Translation gives CASSLSGGRDLFF.

At least ten counts were recorded for this clonotype. The chain carries TRBV9 and TRBJ2-3; 15 nucleotides agree with TRBD2. V shed 3 bases, J shed 5 bases, and the junction held 4 bases outside the gene matches. The CDR3 totals 16 residues. The germline V gene encodes CDR1 SGDLS and CDR2 YYNGEE. The DNA for the CDR3 is TGTGCCAGCAGCGGCGGACTAGCGGGAGGGTTAGATACGCAGTATTTT. It yields the protein CASSGGLAGGLDTQYF.

This clonotype was seen repeatedly, ten times or more. The J gene is TRBJ1-4, the V gene TRBV11-2, with TRBD1 matching 7 bases. Germline values: CDR1 SGHAT, CDR2 FQNNGV. The CDR3 has 14 residues. The V segment lost 6 bases and the J segment 4 bases; nucleotides outside the gene matches: 5. The CDR3: CASSEQGFNEKLFF. CDR3 bases: TGTGCCAGCAGTGAACAGGGGTTTAATGAAAAACTGTTTTTT.

This clonotype occurred a few times. This chain uses TRBV7-9 with TRBJ1-5; 8 nucleotides line up with TRBD1. The germline V gene has CDR1 SEHNR and CDR2 FQNEAQ (reference sequence). Trimming at V came to 4 bases and at J to 6 bases, leaving 2 bases not matched to a gene. The CDR3 consists of 13 residues. In DNA, the CDR3 is TGTGCCAGCAGCTACACAGGGGGTCAGCCCCAGCATTTT. Translation: CASSYTGGQPQHF.

The rearrangement links TRBV11-3 to TRBJ2-1; perhaps TRBD2 as D (6 bases). The germline V and J ends were trimmed by 0 bases and 6 bases, with 9 bases remaining between them. The CDR3 runs to 14 residues. Germline CDR1 reads SGHNT; CDR2 reads YENEEA. CDR3 in amino acids: CASSLDLAANEQFF. The CDR3 DNA sequence: TGTGCCAGCAGCTTAGATTTAGCGGCCAATGAGCAGTTCTTC.

The CDR3 reads CASSLISLAGGEQFF. The CDR3 DNA reads TGTGCCAGCAGCTTAATAAGTCTAGCGGGAGGGGAGCAGTTCTTC. The V call is TRBV7-2, the J call TRBJ2-1, with 12 bases lining up with TRBD2. Germline trimming cut 2 bases from V and 10 bases from J; bases unmatched to any gene: 6. Germline V gene data show CDR1 as SGHTA and CDR2 as FQGNSA. CDR3 length equals 15 residues.

The chain uses TRBV11-2 and TRBJ2-3; 7 nucleotides line up with TRBD1. This CDR3 is 15 amino acids long. Germline CDR1 reads SGHAT; CDR2 reads FQNNGV. The trim removed 1 base at V and 1 base at J, leaving 2 bases unmatched. The CDR3 loop reads CASSLGDSRTDTQYF. The CDR3 region has the DNA TGTGCCAGCAGCTTAGGGGACAGCCGCACAGATACGCAGTATTTT. The entire variable domain, with the rest obtained from reference TRBV11-2 and TRBJ2-3, is as follows: EAGVAQSPRYKIIEKRQSVAFWCNPISGHATLYWYQQILGQGPKLLIQFQNNGVVDDSQLPKDRFSAERLKGVDSTLKIQPAKLEDSAVYLCASSLGDSRTDTQYFGPGTRLTVL.

This clonotype was picked up many times. The rearrangement links TRBV12-3 or TRBV12-4 to TRBJ2-7, with no clear D. V was cut by 4 bases and J by 0 bases, with 7 bases left in between. This CDR3 has 13 amino acids. As DNA, the CDR3 is TGTGCCAGCAGTTGGGCGTACTCCTACGAGCAGTACTTC. Translating it yields CASSWAYSYEQYF.

To note about this clonotype: A read error may be the cause here, since a much bigger clone is one base away. The J gene is TRBJ2-1, the V gene TRBV3-1; 10 bases agree with TRBD2. Germline V gives CDR1 LGHDT, CDR2 YNNKEL (reference sequence). J gave up 6 bases and V 2 bases, and 4 bases lay outside the gene matches. The CDR3 sequence is 15 residues long. In DNA form, the CDR3 reads TGTGCCAGCAGCCAAATCCCTAGCGGGAGCAATGAGCAGTTCTTC. This translates into CASSQIPSGSNEQFF.

The sample holds many counts of this clonotype. The chain couples TRBV24-1 to TRBJ1-5; D is ambiguous. V lost 1 base, J lost 11 bases, and 8 bases lay in between. The CDR3 spans 12 residues. The germline V gene has CDR1 KGHDR and CDR2 SFDVKD. As DNA, the CDR3 is TGTGCCACCAGTGATTTCGGTGTGGCCCAGCATTTT. This gives the protein CATSDFGVAQHF.